This T cell receptor beta chain was profiled in a study of early T cells in non-severe SARS-CoV-2 infection. About the study: Unsorted whole-blood RNA was sequenced in bulk, leaving chains unpaired.

Regarding the study as a whole: Anti-spike CD8 responses were favored in VDJdb matching, and private and CD4 specificities were missed.

One entry per CDR3 protein results from TCRdb running MiXCR on the 5' RACE reads. The sample includes nearly 45,000 distinct CDR3 sequences, 9.5% to 13% of them seen just once. The CDR3 runs to 12 residues. The germline gives CDR1 KGHDR, CDR2 SFDVKD. V shed 4 bases and J shed 7 bases, with 9 bases lying between them. This clonotype was seen a handful of times. What it recognizes is unknown. This clonotype was obtained from an adult who was a healthcare worker with PCR-confirmed SARS-CoV-2 infection or an uninfected control (not recorded which). Sequenced sample: whole blood. The chain employs TRBV24-1 and TRBJ2-5, with D tentatively TRBD2 (5 bases). In nucleotides, the CDR3 is TGTGCCACCAGTGAGGGCCGGGGGACCCAGTACTTC. Translation gives CATSEGRGTQYF.